A selection of T cell receptor beta chains follows, all from one sample in a study of vaccination effects on CD4 cells after COVID-19. Data came from immunoSEQ multiplex PCR; TCRdb stores just in-frame clones and leaves some out. This sample has tens of thousands of clones; around 74% occur once, and the top ten carry approximately 1.5%. No antigen is known for these receptors. Sequencing was performed on CD4+ T cells from PBMCs cultured with HCoV-229E spike peptides, taken before COVID-19 vaccination. The receptors originated from a human donor who received a COVID-19 vaccine. The conserved cysteine and the conserved F or W are not part of the CDR3 here. Fields, in order: clone size, J gene, V gene, CDR3 protein. Rows give clone size only sometimes, using once, few, many, or a class for an expanded clone.

>.|TRBJ2-1|TRBV7-2
ASSTFPGSVYGEQF
>.|TRBJ1-2|TRBV5-1
ASSLQGQRGYT
>.|TRBJ1-3|TRBV7-2
ASSLGTVPRNTIY
>.|TRBJ1-2|TRBV4-1
ASSRPDTYGYT
>.|TRBJ2-6|TRBV20-1
SASWNRASGANVLT
>.|TRBJ2-1|TRBV5-3
ARSPQEAARGI
>.|TRBJ2-3|TRBV7-3
ASSPGGGTDTQY
>.|TRBJ2-1|TRBV5-1
ASSPPPLAGGASEQF
>.|TRBJ2-5|TRBV9
ASSVAGWGETQY
>.|TRBJ2-5|TRBV4-1
ASSQDKGGETQY
>.|TRBJ2-2|TRBV5-1
ASSLSSTGFWANTGELF
>.|TRBJ1-4|TRBV5-1
ASSLSQGAELF
>few|TRBJ1-1|TRBV10-1
ASSEGGRFEAF
>few|TRBJ2-1|TRBV19
ASSRGTSGGYEQF
>.|TRBJ2-2|TRBV6-1
ASSEFYGKVF
>.|TRBJ1-2|TRBV29-1
SVETGLGGYT
>.|TRBJ2-3|TRBV19
ASSRQGGTQY
>.|TRBJ1-1|TRBV7-2
ASRGGNTEAF
>.|TRBJ1-5|TRBV2
ASKGTAGSNQPQH
>.|TRBJ1-4|TRBV5-1
ASSYRGADEKLF
>.|TRBJ2-6|TRBV24-1
ATSDTTGGASRANVLT
>.|TRBJ1-1|TRBV5-1
ASSLEAAGREAF
>.|TRBJ2-1|TRBV6-2/TRBV6-3
ASSDSYNEQF
>.|TRBJ1-1|TRBV7-2
ASSLVGTGDTEAF
>.|TRBJ2-4|TRBV7-2
ASSFAKNIQY
>.|TRBJ1-1|TRBV18
ASSSRTGFFMNTEAF
>.|TRBJ2-5|TRBV30
AWRLVSRETQY
>few|TRBJ1-4|TRBV15
ATSRGDRGREKLF
>.|TRBJ2-2|TRBV6-5
ASSYRTGTGELF
>once|TRBJ2-5|TRBV5-4
ASSSGGTQY
>.|TRBJ2-1|TRBV9
ASSVTSGEYNEQF
>.|TRBJ2-3|TRBV14
ASSQRLGGTDTQY
>.|TRBJ2-5|TRBV12-5
ASGLVKETQY
>once|TRBJ2-5|TRBV18
ASSPRRETQY
>.|TRBJ1-2|TRBV29-1
SVVTSNYGYT
>.|TRBJ1-1|TRBV19
ASSIFYLAEAF
>.|TRBJ1-2|TRBV7-8
ASSASGHNYGYT
>.|TRBJ1-4|TRBV12-3/TRBV12-4
ASRRNEKLF
>.|TRBJ1-2|TRBV23-1
ASAPNYGYT
>.|TRBJ1-6|TRBV5-6
ASSWTGESPLH
>.|TRBJ2-1|TRBV25-1
ASSPGGLRSNEQF
>.|TRBJ2-3|TRBV12-3/TRBV12-4
ASAPGDTQY
>few|TRBJ2-2|TRBV4-1
ASSHPGLRPLKGYAGELF
>few|TRBJ1-6|TRBV6-6
ASENRWTQWPSPLH
>.|TRBJ2-5|TRBV7-8
ASSLSWPYQETQY
>.|TRBJ1-4|TRBV6-2/TRBV6-3
ASSSQGETNEKLF
>.|TRBJ2-5|TRBV7-2
ASTIGGDKTQY
>few|TRBJ2-2|TRBV10-1
ASSEFDRALPGELF
>.|TRBJ1-1|TRBV10-3
AISGEIFGQGETEAF
>.|TRBJ2-2|TRBV24-1
ATSSQRGNTGELF
>.|TRBJ1-4|TRBV7-9
ASSLDGQATNEKLF
>.|TRBJ2-3|TRBV7-3
ASSLGSVTDTQY
>few|TRBJ1-2|TRBV5-1
ASSASATYGYT
>.|TRBJ1-1|TRBV10-2
ASSEVYRATSEAF
>.|TRBJ2-1|TRBV4-1
ASSQQGAKNEQF
>.|TRBJ2-1|TRBV2
ASSLPAGAAYNEQF
>.|TRBJ2-2|TRBV24-1
ATSESRGTGELF
>.|TRBJ2-3|TRBV19
ASRHLSSTDTQY
>.|TRBJ1-1|TRBV7-2
ASSLGWVNTEAF